These 14 T cell receptor beta chains originate from one sample sequenced in a study of blood T cell repertoires in COVID-19. Produced via immunoSEQ multiplex PCR; TCRdb's table is partial and in-frame only. The table lists approximately 170,000 clones, more than 70% of them singletons. What was sequenced was peripheral blood. These receptors all stem from a woman between 65 and 79 years old who had recovered from COVID-19.

This clone was counted a single time. The J gene is TRBJ2-1, the V gene TRBV2; TRBD2 aligns across 7 bases. The CDR3 spans 13 residues. V lost 6 bases to trimming and J lost 4 bases; unmatched junction nucleotides: 3. Looked up from germline, CDR1 is SNHLY and CDR2 is FYNNEI. The CDR3 DNA is TGTGCCAGCAGGGCTAGCGGTTACAATGAGCAGTTCTTC. Translating gives CASRASGYNEQFF.

The genes are TRBV13 and TRBJ1-5; TRBD1 matches at 7 bases. This CDR3 is built from 15 residues. V dropped 0 bases and J dropped 5; count of bases not matched to a gene: 4. Germline V CDR1 and CDR2: PRHDT, FYEKMQ (reference sequence). CDR3 nucleotides: TGTGCCAGCAGCTTAGGAGGGGGCAGTTATCAGCCCCAGCATTTT. It codes for CASSLGGGSYQPQHF.

This clone was counted once. This chain connects TRBV5-4 to TRBJ2-3, with 7 bases fitting TRBD2. CDR3 length: 13 amino acids. CDR1 and CDR2 from the germline V gene are SGHNT and YYREEE (reference sequence). CDR3 in DNA: TGTGCTACTCTTAATGCGGGAGTGAATACGCAGTATTTT. Amino acid sequence: CATLNAGVNTQYF.

The chain has TRBV5-1 and TRBJ2-2, with 8 positions matching TRBD2. V dropped 4 bases and J dropped 4; count of bases not matched to a gene: 6. The CDR3 is 15 residues long. Germline assignment: CDR1 SGHRS and CDR2 YFSETQ. CDR3 loop: CASSPNSGATGELFF. The CDR3, as DNA: TGCGCCAGCAGCCCCAATAGCGGGGCCACCGGGGAGCTGTTTTTT.

There are a few counts of this clone. V is TRBV7-3 and J is TRBJ1-2, with 9 bases that match TRBD1. In germline, CDR1 is SGHTA, CDR2 FQGTGA. This CDR3 region has 13 residues. Trimming at V came to 4 bases and at J to 4 bases, leaving 1 base not matched to a gene. The CDR3 loop is CASSWGQGYGYTF. The CDR3 nucleotides are TGTGCCAGCAGCTGGGGACAGGGCTATGGCTACACCTTC.

The rearrangement uses TRBV10-3 and TRBJ2-1, with D perhaps matching TRBD1 (6 bases). Trimming removed 6 bases from V and 5 bases from J, with 20 bases in between. CDR1 and CDR2 (germline): ENHRY, SYGVKD. The CDR3 length is 16 residues. The CDR3 sequence: CAISADLGGRNNEQFF. The CDR3 DNA is TGTGCCATCAGCGCCGACCTAGGGGGAAGGAACAATGAGCAGTTCTTC.

This clone was picked up a small number of times. The J gene is TRBJ2-1, the V gene TRBV9; TRBD2 aligns across 9 bases. J lost 4 bases, V lost 3 bases, and 5 bases had no gene match. CDR1 and CDR2 from the germline V gene are SGDLS and YYNGEE. This CDR3 is built from 15 residues. The CDR3 coding sequence is TGTGCCAGCAGCGGTAGCGGGAGAGCATACAATGAGCAGTTCTTC. This codes for CASSGSGRAYNEQFF. Full variable domain (rest looked up from reference TRBV9 and TRBJ2-1): DSGVTQTPKHLITATGQRVTLRCSPRSGDLSVYWYQQSLDQGLQFLIQYYNGEERAKGNILERFSAQQFPDLHSELNLSSLELGDSALYFCASSGSGRAYNEQFFGPGTRLTVL.

The chain couples TRBV10-3 to TRBJ2-1; 14 nucleotides line up with TRBD2. This CDR3 contains 16 residues. V lost 10 bases to trimming and J lost 7 bases; unmatched junction nucleotides: 12. Germline loops: CDR1 ENHRY, CDR2 SYGVKD. The CDR3 reads CATSPPGLAGVNEQFF. CDR3 nucleotide sequence: TGTGCCACCTCCCCACCGGGACTAGCGGGAGTTAATGAGCAGTTCTTC.

This sequence joins TRBV4-1 and TRBJ1-1; the match to TRBD1 covers 7 bases. This CDR3 is built from 14 residues. V lost 7 bases and J lost 4; bases outside the gene matches: 9. Looked up from germline, CDR1 is MGHRA and CDR2 is YSYEKL. The CDR3 loop is CASNPRQGSTEAFF. The CDR3 nucleotides read TGCGCCAGCAACCCCCGACAGGGTAGCACTGAAGCTTTCTTT.

As for this clone: Other nucleotide sequences in the sample specify the same CDR3. V gene TRBV10-3 combines with J gene TRBJ2-7; D unclear. CDR3 length: 14 residues. CDR1 ENHRY and CDR2 SYGVKD come from the germline V gene. Trimming took off 0 bases at V and 1 base at J, with 7 bases between the two ends. The CDR3 DNA reads TGTGCCATCAGTGAGTCTGGCAGTTCCTACGAGCAGTACTTC. It codes for CAISESGSSYEQYF.

The rearrangement uses TRBV7-2 and TRBJ1-2; perhaps TRBD1 as D (6 bases). The V and J ends lost 1 base and 12 bases respectively, with 15 bases between them. Germline-derived CDR1 and CDR2 are SGHTA and FQGNSA. The CDR3 extends over 13 amino acids. In nucleotides, the CDR3 is TGTGCCAGCAGCTTAGGTGCAGGGGTGGTCGACACCTTC. It specifies CASSLGAGVVDTF.

This chain uses TRBV15 with TRBJ2-2; TRBD1 agrees at 7 bases. This CDR3 region has 15 residues. Germline V CDR1 and CDR2: LNHNV, YYDKDF (reference sequence). V shed 8 bases, J shed 2 bases, and the junction held 8 bases outside the gene matches. This CDR3 is CATAPGTANTGELFF. The DNA for the CDR3 is TGTGCCACCGCCCCCGGGACAGCCAACACCGGGGAGCTGTTTTTT.

The gene calls are TRBV4-1 and TRBJ2-3, with 8 positions matching TRBD2. The germline V gene encodes CDR1 MGHRA and CDR2 YSYEKL. This CDR3 is 16 amino acids long. V was clipped by 0 bases and J by 2 bases; unmatched bases: 4. CDR3 region: CASSQDRGGATDTQYF. CDR3 in DNA: TGCGCCAGCAGCCAAGATCGGGGGGGGGCCACAGATACGCAGTATTTT.

This sequence joins TRBV6-5 and TRBJ2-2, with a possible D match to TRBD1 (6 bases). This CDR3 region has 11 residues. Per germline, CDR1 MNHEY and CDR2 SVGAGI. V was cut by 11 bases and J by 6 bases, with 10 bases left in between. CDR3 loop: CAHRVAGELFF. The CDR3 DNA sequence: TGTGCCCACAGGGTAGCCGGGGAGCTGTTTTTT.